Listed here is a single T cell receptor (beta chain). How the authors handled the data: Amplifying reference gene primers gave estimates of nucleated cell counts. Assay used: immunoSEQ multiplex PCR; TCRdb lists only in-frame clones, some missing. The V and J calls and clone size were taken over from that table, and D and trimming were inferred from the DNA. The sample records some 72,000 clones, approximately 90% being singletons. Germline CDR1 is GTSNPN and CDR2 is SVGIG (reference sequence). Trimming shortened V by 4 bases and J by 1 base, and 8 bases separated the two germline ends. The CDR3 is made up of 13 amino acids. The data were taken from a study of blood T cell repertoires in COVID-19. Study-level information: Material from acute and convalescent COVID-19 was sourced from the United States, Italy and Spain.

The rearrangement links TRBV30 to TRBJ1-5; D ambiguous. The clonotype originates from a man aged 50 to 60 with active COVID-19. The sequenced sample was peripheral blood. CDR3 residues: CAWKPRSNQPQHF. The DNA for the CDR3 is TGTGCCTGGAAGCCCAGGAGCAATCAGCCCCAGCATTTT.